Detailed here is one TCR beta chain. The data are from a study of blood T cell repertoires in COVID-19. CDR1 and CDR2 (germline): MNHEY, SMNVEV (reference sequence). CDR3 length equals 13 residues. The V and J ends lost 6 bases and 5 bases, in that order; junction bases with no gene match: 1. Some clones are missing from TCRdb's copy, which holds only in-frame ones; the method was immunoSEQ multiplex PCR. Counted here are hundreds of thousands of clones, around 87% occurring once; the ten biggest clones make up about 1.7%. The chain employs TRBV27 and TRBJ2-5; 12 bases align to TRBD2. This receptor was obtained from a woman aged 18-29 years with acute COVID-19. Sample: PBMCs or T cells enriched from blood (not recorded which). This CDR3 is CASRGTSGETQYF. The CDR3 DNA reads as TGTGCCAGCAGAGGGACTAGCGGGGAGACCCAGTACTTC.